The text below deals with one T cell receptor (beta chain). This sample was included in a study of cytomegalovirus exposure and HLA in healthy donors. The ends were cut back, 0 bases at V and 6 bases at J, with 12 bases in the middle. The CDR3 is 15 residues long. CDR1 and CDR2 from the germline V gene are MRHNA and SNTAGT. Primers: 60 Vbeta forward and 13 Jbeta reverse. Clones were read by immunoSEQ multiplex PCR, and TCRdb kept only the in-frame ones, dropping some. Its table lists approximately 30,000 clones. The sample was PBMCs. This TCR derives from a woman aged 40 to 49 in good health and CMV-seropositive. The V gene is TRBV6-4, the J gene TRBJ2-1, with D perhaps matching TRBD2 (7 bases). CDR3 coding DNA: TGTGCCAGCAGTGACTCAGGGGGACTACCCAATGAGCAGTTCTTC. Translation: CASSDSGGLPNEQFF.